This TCR beta chain originates from a study of T cells in Graves' hyperthyroidism and ophthalmopathy (dated by TCRdb to 2018 to 2020). For the study in its entirety: Peripheral blood samples were taken at the time of initial diagnosis, prior to any treatment. TCR V-J signatures able to tell the groups apart were searched for in a discovery cohort of 100 patients, of whom approximately 40 had Graves' ophthalmopathy and around 56 had stable Graves' hyperthyroidism. Prospective prediction of ophthalmopathy was tested in an independent validation cohort consisting of 18 hyperthyroidism patients and 17 patients who later progressed to ophthalmopathy. For training and testing, the 80 to 100 patients in the discovery cohort were randomly divided in a 7:3 ratio. In addition, the study compared T-cell repertoires in thyroid tissue and in blood from 6 or 7 Graves' hyperthyroidism patients. After blood sampling, hyperthyroidism patients were treated with methimazole at a starting dose of 30 mg daily, and ophthalmopathy patients were treated with high-dose intravenous methylprednisolone. According to the paper, TCR Vbeta CDR3 sequencing was carried out on 135 peripheral blood samples, which came from around 43 ophthalmopathy, under 85 hyperthyroidism and approximately 17 progressor patients.

The CDR3 has 13 amino acids, counting the end cysteine and phenylalanine. Only the CDR3 portion is preserved as DNA: 39 bases, with reading frame beginning at the first base. V loses 8 bases at its end and J loses 9 bases; junction bases beyond the gene matches: 7. CDR1 LNHDA and CDR2 SQIVND are derived from the germline V gene (reference sequence). Regarding this clonotype: Its antigen is unknown. Base qualities are not provided; no much larger clone lies one nucleotide away.

The study at large found these results: Most expanded thyroid clonotypes (frequency above 0.001) were also detected in blood, a finding suggesting that blood repertoires may reflect thyroid immune responses. Sample size was not statistically predetermined, and investigators were not blinded to group allocation. In validation, the model predicted progression to ophthalmopathy with around 71% sensitivity and approximately 78% specificity, a median of around 6.6 months before onset. A model built on a 13 V-J signature distinguished ophthalmopathy from stable hyperthyroidism, reaching 85% to 90% sensitivity and about 81% specificity in cross-validation and 80%/75% in testing.

Amplification of TCR beta CDR3 regions was carried out from RNA transcripts. The first round of RT-PCR for the TCR CDR3 was performed with the HTBI primer set and the Qiagen OneStep RT-PCR kit. The libraries were constructed in a second round of multiplex PCR and then size-selected and purified. Libraries were sequenced paired-end with 100 bp reads on an Illumina HiSeq2000. The paper's processing steps were these. SOAPnuke was used to process the raw data, throwing out any read that contained adapters or uncalled bases, had a mean Phred below 15, or lacked an exact constant-primer or identifier match. High-quality paired reads were merged with COPE v1.2.5, and unique nucleotide sequences were defined as clonotypes. MiTCR v1.1 was used to align clonotypes to the IMGT TRBV, TRBD and TRBJ reference segments. The analysis was restricted to V-J combinations with a frequency above 0.0001, which together covered just over 98% of the repertoires. The TCS score was defined as the ratio of F50 (clonal expansion) to E x V (chaos), calculated using BLOSUM62-based TCRdist between CDR3 peptides within each V-J. Welch's t-statistics and random forest reduced approximately 520 V-J features to about 13, which were used in a naive Bayes classifier (R e1071). The similarity between thyroid and blood repertoires was quantified using the Morisita-Horn index. TCRdb took the public reads, trimmed them with fastp at Q25, ran MiXCR for clone calling and kept in-frame beta chains. Here each entry gathers all rows of one CDR3 protein and keeps the most common genes and DNA. TCRdb's processing, not the study's, gives the V and J calls here. The sample data list more than 500,000 distinct CDR3 sequences, and 14% to 15% of these were observed just once. The ten most abundant clones make up over 3.5% of the sample.

In the ophthalmopathy patients, disease was moderately to severely active, with a Clinical Activity Score of 3 or more, a NOSPECS grade of 4 or more, and a duration of less than 3 months. The study excluded patients with uncontrolled infections, other autoimmune diseases, pregnancy or lactation. Clinical symptoms, serum thyroxine and TRAb, thyroid ultrasound, and orbital computed tomography formed the basis for the diagnoses. Ficoll-Paque density gradient centrifugation was used to isolate PBMCs from approximately 10 ml of fresh peripheral blood. Total RNA was extracted with Trizol reagent, and quality was checked on an Agilent 2100 Bioanalyzer.

The V gene is TRBV19 and the J gene is TRBJ1-5; 10 middle bases align to TRBD1. Specimen: blood. This sequence was found in a woman in her 40s with Graves' ophthalmopathy. The nucleotide sequence reads as follows: TGTGCCAGTGACGACAGGGGGCTTACGCCCCAGCATTTT. Its translation is CASDDRGLTPQHF.